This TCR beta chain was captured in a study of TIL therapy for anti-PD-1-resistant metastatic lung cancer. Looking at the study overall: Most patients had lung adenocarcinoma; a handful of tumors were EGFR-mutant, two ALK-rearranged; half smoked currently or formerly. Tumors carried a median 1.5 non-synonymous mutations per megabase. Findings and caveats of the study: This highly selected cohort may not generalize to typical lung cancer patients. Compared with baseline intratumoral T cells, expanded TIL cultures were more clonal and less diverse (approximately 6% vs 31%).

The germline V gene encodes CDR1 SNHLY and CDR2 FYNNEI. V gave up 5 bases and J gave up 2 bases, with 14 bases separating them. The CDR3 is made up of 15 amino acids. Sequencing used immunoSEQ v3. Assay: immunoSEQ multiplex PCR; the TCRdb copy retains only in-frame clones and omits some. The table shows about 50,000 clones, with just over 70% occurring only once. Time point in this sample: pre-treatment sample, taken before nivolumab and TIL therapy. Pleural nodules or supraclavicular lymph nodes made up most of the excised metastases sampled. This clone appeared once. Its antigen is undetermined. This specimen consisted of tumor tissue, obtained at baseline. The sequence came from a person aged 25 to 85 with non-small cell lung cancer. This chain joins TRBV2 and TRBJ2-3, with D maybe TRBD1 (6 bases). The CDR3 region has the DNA TGTGCCAGCAGTTCACAGGGAACTGACACAGATACGCAGTATTTT. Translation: CASSSQGTDTDTQYF.